These 26 T cell receptor beta chains were all obtained from the same sample, sequenced in a study of blood T cell repertoires in COVID-19. Data came from immunoSEQ multiplex PCR; TCRdb stores just in-frame clones and leaves some out. The sample carries under 110,000 clones, roughly 85% recorded once. Sequencing was done on a sample of peripheral blood. The receptors originated from a woman aged 70-85 years with active or convalescent COVID-19.

The chain joins TRBV28 to TRBJ2-1; a possible D gene is TRBD1 (5 bases). The CDR3 spans 15 residues. Germline V gene data show CDR1 as MDHEN and CDR2 as SYDVKM. V was shortened by 1 base and J by 4 bases, with 11 bases between the two germline ends. The CDR3 nucleotides read TGTGCCAGCAGTTTATACCTGGCAGGGTACAATGAGCAGTTCTTC. This sequence encodes CASSLYLAGYNEQFF. Filled out from reference TRBV28 and TRBJ2-1, the complete variable domain reads DVKVTQSSRYLVKRTGEKVFLECVQDMDHENMFWYRQDPGLGLRLIYFSYDVKMKEKGDIPEGYSVSREKKERFSLILESASTNQTSMYLCASSLYLAGYNEQFFGPGTRLTVL.

The chain couples TRBV5-1 to TRBJ2-5, with D perhaps TRBD1 (5 bases). Germline assignment: CDR1 SGHRS and CDR2 YFSETQ. This CDR3 comprises 14 residues. The V and J ends lost 4 bases and 1 base respectively, with 11 bases between them. The CDR3 spells CASSPIDSQETQYF. The CDR3 nucleotides are TGCGCCAGCAGCCCGATCGACAGCCAAGAGACCCAGTACTTC.

The gene calls are TRBV2 and TRBJ1-4, with 8 bases that match TRBD1. CDR3 size: 14 residues. CDR1 is SNHLY and CDR2 is FYNNEI in the germline V gene. After removal of 4 bases from V and 8 bases from J, the junction contained 6 bases not matched to a gene. The CDR3 region has the DNA TGTGCCAGCAGTGCATACGGGACAGGCGAAAAACTGTTTTTT. Translated: CASSAYGTGEKLFF. The full variable domain, in which reference TRBV2 and TRBJ1-4 provide the parts outside the CDR3, is EPEVTQTPSHQVTQMGQEVILRCVPISNHLYFYWYRQILGQKVEFLVSFYNNEISEKSEIFDDQFSVERPDGSNFTLKIRSTKLEDSAMYFCASSAYGTGEKLFFGSGTQLSVL.

This clone was counted once. The CDR3 loop is CASSSGRTYEQYF. The CDR3 DNA is TGTGCCAGTAGTTCCGGGAGGACCTACGAGCAGTACTTC. The chain recombines TRBV19 with TRBJ2-7, with 7 bases matching TRBD2. CDR1 LNHDA and CDR2 SQIVND come from the germline V gene (reference sequence). The CDR3 sequence is 13 residues long. J was trimmed by 2 bases and V by 5 bases; bases with no gene match: 3.

This chain connects TRBV30 to TRBJ1-2; D call uncertain. CDR3 length: 16 amino acids. CDR1 and CDR2 from the germline V gene are GTSNPN and SVGIG (reference sequence). Between the trimmed V and J ends, which lost 4 bases and 4 bases, there was a span of 22 bases. The CDR3 nucleotides are TGTGCCTGGAATTACTTGACGACTACCCTATCCTATGGCTACACCTTC. This gives the protein CAWNYLTTTLSYGYTF.

The V gene is TRBV18, the J gene TRBJ2-3, with TRBD1 as a possible D gene (6 bases). The V gene's germline CDR1 is KGHSH and CDR2 LQKENI. This CDR3 has 14 residues. V was cut by 2 bases and J by 5 bases, with 11 bases left in between. CDR3 in amino acids: CASSPGQNLDTQYF. For the CDR3, the DNA is TGTGCCAGCTCACCAGGACAGAATTTAGATACGCAGTATTTT. The full variable domain, completed using reference TRBV18 and TRBJ2-3, is NAGVMQNPRHLVRRRGQEARLRCSPMKGHSHVYWYRQLPEEGLKFMVYLQKENIIDESGMPKERFSAEFPKEGPSILRIQQVVRGDSAAYFCASSPGQNLDTQYFGPGTRLTVL.

This clone has just a few counts. V gene TRBV28 combines with J gene TRBJ1-2; 8 positions match TRBD1. Germline CDR1 is MDHEN and CDR2 is SYDVKM. The CDR3 is 17 amino acids. V lost 3 bases to trimming and J lost 8 bases; unmatched junction nucleotides: 17. The CDR3: CASSFPGGAGTLLGYTF. CDR3 nucleotide sequence: TGTGCCAGCAGTTTCCCAGGGGGCGCGGGTACCTTATTGGGCTACACCTTC.

CDR3 loop: CASSSGWETQYF. DNA of the CDR3: TGTGCCAGCAGCTCAGGGTGGGAGACCCAGTACTTC. The chain has TRBV6-5 and TRBJ2-5; the D gene is possibly TRBD1 (5 bases). Trimming pared 6 bases from V and 5 bases from J, leaving 10 bases between. There are 12 residues in the CDR3. Germline V lookup: CDR1 MNHEY, CDR2 SVGAGI.

The chain employs TRBV9 and TRBJ2-3; TRBD2 is a possible D gene (6 bases). CDR1 and CDR2 from the germline V gene are SGDLS and YYNGEE. This CDR3 spans 13 amino acids. V was clipped by 0 bases and J by 4 bases, with 6 bases between them. The CDR3 spells CASSVGDSDTQYF. Written as DNA, the CDR3 is TGTGCCAGCAGCGTAGGGGACTCAGATACGCAGTATTTT.

This rearrangement joins TRBV19 to TRBJ2-7, with D tentatively TRBD1 (6 bases). CDR1 and CDR2 from the germline V gene are LNHDA and SQIVND (reference sequence). The CDR3 totals 13 residues. V dropped 5 bases and J dropped 4 bases, with 12 bases sitting between them. The CDR3 DNA is TGTGCCAGTAGTCAGGGGTTCGGGTACGAGCAGTACTTC. Amino acid sequence: CASSQGFGYEQYF.

The V call is TRBV12-3 or TRBV12-4, the J call TRBJ2-7; 7 bases line up with TRBD1. Unmatched junction bases numbered 3, after V lost 7 bases and J lost 3 bases. The CDR3 length is 12 residues. The CDR3 DNA is TGTGCCAGCACAGGGGGTAGCTACGAGCAGTACTTC. Translating gives CASTGGSYEQYF.

V and J are TRBV28 and TRBJ1-2, with D possibly being TRBD1 (5 bases). CDR3 length equals 12 residues. Trimming took 4 bases from V and 5 from J, leaving 8 bases between them. The germline gives CDR1 MDHEN, CDR2 SYDVKM. CDR3 nucleotide sequence: TGTGCCAGCAGTTGGGGGGAATATGGCTACACCTTC. It codes for CASSWGEYGYTF.

The gene calls are TRBV7-3 and TRBJ2-3; TRBD2 might be the D (6 bases). Germline V gene sequence: CDR1 SGHTA, CDR2 FQGTGA. The CDR3 spans 15 residues. The germline V and J ends were trimmed by 0 bases and 4 bases, with 11 bases remaining between them. This chain's CDR3 is CASSLTGGIADTQYF. CDR3 DNA: TGTGCCAGCAGCTTAACGGGGGGAATAGCAGATACGCAGTATTTT.

The rearrangement uses TRBV15 and TRBJ2-3; 8 bases agree with TRBD2. After removal of 6 bases from V and 0 bases from J, the junction contained 5 bases not matched to a gene. Per the germline V gene, CDR1 is LNHNV and CDR2 is YYDKDF (reference sequence). This CDR3 has 15 residues. CDR3 nucleotide sequence: TGTGCCACCAGGCAACGCGGGGGGAGCACAGATACGCAGTATTTT. The encoded protein is CATRQRGGSTDTQYF.

The rearrangement links TRBV5-6 to TRBJ2-7; 10 bases match TRBD2. This CDR3 is built from 16 residues. Germline CDR1 is SGHDT and CDR2 is YYEEEE. V was pared by 3 bases and J by 2 bases, with 8 bases of the junction left unmatched. In DNA form, the CDR3 reads TGTGCCAGCAGCTGGGTGAGCGGGGGGGCCCCCTACGAGCAGTACTTC. Translation gives CASSWVSGGAPYEQYF.

The DNA of the CDR3 is TGTGCCAGCAGCCAAATGGACAGCTACTATGGCTACACCTTC. This codes for CASSQMDSYYGYTF. The V call is TRBV3-1 (or the pseudogene TRBV3-2), the J call TRBJ1-2; maybe TRBD1 (6 bases). The length of the CDR3 is 14 residues. Germline V CDR1 and CDR2: LGHDT, YNNKEL (reference sequence). V was clipped by 2 bases and J by 3 bases, with 10 bases between them.

The rearrangement links TRBV28 to TRBJ2-2; possibly TRBD2 for D (6 bases). Trimming stripped 6 bases from V and 8 bases from J, with 10 bases between. The CDR3 has 12 residues. Germline CDR1 reads MDHEN; CDR2 reads SYDVKM. CDR3 loop: CASRLAVGELFF. CDR3 in DNA: TGTGCCAGCAGATTAGCGGTAGGGGAGCTGTTTTTT.

V gene TRBV9 combines with J gene TRBJ2-1, with D tentatively TRBD1 (6 bases). Trimming left V 3 bases short and J 0 bases short, with 13 bases between. The CDR3 has 16 residues. Per the germline V gene, CDR1 is SGDLS and CDR2 is YYNGEE. CDR3 sequence reads: CASSGNRAGSYNEQFF. The CDR3 DNA follows: TGTGCCAGCAGCGGAAACAGGGCAGGCTCCTACAATGAGCAGTTCTTC.

J is TRBJ1-2 and V is TRBV19; 9 positions agree with TRBD1. Trimming cost V 5 bases and J 1 base; bases outside gene matches: 5. There are 15 residues in the CDR3. CDR1 LNHDA and CDR2 SQIVND come from the germline V gene (reference sequence). CDR3 nucleotide sequence: TGTGCCAGTAGTGCCCCGGGACAGGGTAACTATGGCTACACCTTC. This translates into CASSAPGQGNYGYTF.

This chain uses TRBV28 with TRBJ1-4, with 7 bases matching TRBD1. The CDR3 has 15 residues. The J segment lost 4 bases and the V segment lost 4 bases, leaving 6 bases of the junction unmatched. Germline CDR1 and CDR2: MDHEN and SYDVKM. CDR3 loop: CASSSLGQFNEKLFF. Here the CDR3 DNA reads TGTGCCAGCAGTTCTTTGGGACAGTTTAATGAAAAACTGTTTTTT. Looking up the rest from reference TRBV28 and TRBJ1-4 gives the full variable domain: DVKVTQSSRYLVKRTGEKVFLECVQDMDHENMFWYRQDPGLGLRLIYFSYDVKMKEKGDIPEGYSVSREKKERFSLILESASTNQTSMYLCASSSLGQFNEKLFFGSGTQLSVL.

The V and J genes are TRBV10-1 and TRBJ2-7; TRBD1 aligns across 12 bases. V was pared by 0 bases and J by 7 bases, with 7 bases of the junction left unmatched. This CDR3 is 16 amino acids long. Germline assignment: CDR1 WNHNN and CDR2 SYGVQD (reference sequence). This CDR3 is CASSESLGQGAREQYF. CDR3 bases: TGCGCCAGCAGTGAGTCGCTGGGACAGGGGGCAAGGGAGCAGTACTTC.

CDR3 nucleotides: TGTGCCAGCAGTCCAGAAGTCCAGGGGGCGGGGACCCAGTACTTC. Encoded protein: CASSPEVQGAGTQYF. V usage is TRBV28 and J usage is TRBJ2-5; 8 bases are shared with TRBD1. The CDR3 has 15 amino acids. The V gene end was trimmed by 5 bases and the J gene end by 7 bases; junction bases not matched to a gene: 12. Looked up from germline, CDR1 is MDHEN and CDR2 is SYDVKM. Full variable domain (outside the CDR3, taken from reference TRBV28 and TRBJ2-5): DVKVTQSSRYLVKRTGEKVFLECVQDMDHENMFWYRQDPGLGLRLIYFSYDVKMKEKGDIPEGYSVSREKKERFSLILESASTNQTSMYLCASSPEVQGAGTQYFGPGTRLLVL.

This chain joins TRBV11-2 and TRBJ2-5; weak D call: TRBD1 (6 bases). Germline lookup yields CDR1 SGHAT and CDR2 FQNNGV. The CDR3 sequence is 14 residues long. Trimming shortened V by 5 bases and J by 0 bases, and 10 bases separated the two germline ends. The CDR3 spells CASSLDRYQETQYF. CDR3 sequence (DNA): TGTGCCAGCAGCCTTGACAGGTACCAAGAGACCCAGTACTTC.

CDR3 bases: TGTGCCAGCAGCCCCCGAAGCAGGGAAAGGAGCGCCGGGGAGCTGTTTTTT. It encodes CASSPRSRERSAGELFF. The chain has TRBV5-4 and TRBJ2-2; D possibly corresponds to TRBD1 (5 bases). This CDR3 is 17 amino acids long. The germline V gene has CDR1 SGHNT and CDR2 YYREEE (reference sequence). Trimming pared 4 bases from V and 6 bases from J, leaving 22 bases between.

This sequence joins TRBV6-1 and TRBJ1-5, with D maybe TRBD1 (5 bases). Germline V gene data show CDR1 as MNHNS and CDR2 as SASEGT. Trimming took off 1 base at V and 3 bases at J, with 10 bases between the two ends. CDR3 length: 15 residues. CDR3 in DNA: TGTGCCAGCAGTGAAGGAGACAGCTACAATCAGCCCCAGCATTTT. Amino acid sequence: CASSEGDSYNQPQHF.

The chain has TRBV28 and TRBJ1-1, with TRBD1 matching over 7 bases. The length of the CDR3 is 15 residues. The germline V gene has CDR1 MDHEN and CDR2 SYDVKM. Unmatched junction bases numbered 5, after V lost 1 base and J lost 3 bases. The CDR3 loop is CASSLSGDRDTEAFF. Here the CDR3 DNA reads TGTGCCAGCAGTTTATCCGGAGACAGGGACACTGAAGCTTTCTTT.